The 8 T cell receptor beta chains listed next were all sequenced from one sample in a study of blood T cells in healthy people across ages. Then a second PCR, running about 7 to 11 cycles, was carried out with a sample-barcoded 5' primer and a J-beta primer mix. TCRdb independently ran MiXCR on the 5' RACE reads; one entry per CDR3 protein. The data hold roughly 1,500,000 distinct CDR3 sequences, with 30% to 40% observed a single time. The specimen sequenced was blood. These receptors were collected from a woman in her 30s in good health.

The rearrangement joins TRBV4-1 to TRBJ1-5; tentatively, D is TRBD1 (5 bases). The CDR3 sequence is 15 residues long. Germline V gene data show CDR1 as MGHRA and CDR2 as YSYEKL. V was shortened by 3 bases and J by 1 base, with 10 bases between the two germline ends. The CDR3 nucleotides read TGCGCCAGCAGCCAGTTCCGGGACAGCAATCAGCCCCAGCATTTT. This gives the protein CASSQFRDSNQPQHF.

This clonotype was seen repeatedly, ten times or more. V is TRBV4-1 and J is TRBJ2-7; D possibly matches TRBD1 or TRBD2 (5 bases each). The CDR3 totals 15 residues. Germline CDR1 reads MGHRA; CDR2 reads YSYEKL. The germline V and J ends were trimmed by 0 bases and 6 bases, with 15 bases remaining between them. CDR3 residues: CASSQDEGMGVEQYF. CDR3 nucleotides: TGCGCCAGCAGCCAAGATGAGGGGATGGGGGTCGAGCAGTACTTC.

This clonotype was found a few times. The V and J genes are TRBV5-6 and TRBJ1-2, with a weak D call TRBD1 (5 bases). With 0 bases removed from V and 6 bases from J, the gap between germline ends came to 9 bases. Germline CDR1 is SGHDT and CDR2 is YYEEEE. CDR3 length equals 13 residues. The CDR3 DNA reads TGTGCCAGCAGCTTGGAACAGGCCGATGGCTACACCTTC. Protein sequence: CASSLEQADGYTF.

The chain is built from TRBV7-8 and TRBJ2-5, with D perhaps TRBD1 (5 bases). Looked up from germline, CDR1 is SGHVS and CDR2 is FQNEAQ. The CDR3 is made up of 14 amino acids. V was shortened by 1 base and J by 7 bases, with 13 bases between the two germline ends. In DNA, the CDR3 is TGTGCCAGCAGCTTAGAGGGCAGGGCAGCGACCCAGTACTTC. Its translation is CASSLEGRAATQYF. The full variable domain, in which reference TRBV7-8 and TRBJ2-5 provide the parts outside the CDR3, is GAGVSQSPRYKVAKRGQDVALRCDPISGHVSLFWYQQALGQGPEFLTYFQNEAQLDKSGLPSDRFFAERPEGSVSTLKIQRTQQEDSAVYLCASSLEGRAATQYFGPGTRLLVL.

The V gene is TRBV9, the J gene TRBJ2-1; D unresolved. With 6 bases removed from V and 0 bases from J, the gap between germline ends came to 13 bases. The V gene's germline CDR1 is SGDLS and CDR2 YYNGEE. This CDR3 spans 15 amino acids. CDR3 in DNA: TGTGCCAGCATCGCGGACGGCAGCTCCTACAATGAGCAGTTCTTC. Protein sequence: CASIADGSSYNEQFF.

Ten or more counts support this clonotype. The rearrangement links TRBV20-1 to TRBJ2-5, with D maybe TRBD2 (6 bases). CDR1 DFQATT and CDR2 SNEGSKA come from the germline V gene (reference sequence). V shed 5 bases and J shed 5 bases, with 21 bases lying between them. The CDR3 is made up of 15 amino acids. The DNA for the CDR3 is TGCAGTGCTGAACCTCGGACGGAGGGCGGGGAGACCCAGTACTTC. It yields the protein CSAEPRTEGGETQYF.

The chain recombines TRBV12-3 or TRBV12-4 with TRBJ1-1; 8 positions match TRBD1. J lost 1 base, V lost 6 bases, and 4 bases had no gene match. The CDR3 totals 14 residues. The CDR3 spells CASSWGQENTEAFF. The DNA of the CDR3 is TGTGCCAGCAGCTGGGGACAGGAGAACACTGAAGCTTTCTTT.

This clonotype was counted between two and nine times. The chain carries TRBV25-1 and TRBJ1-6; a weak D match, TRBD1 (5 bases). Germline CDR1 MGHDK, CDR2 SYGVNS. CDR3 length equals 15 residues. Trimming cost V 5 bases and J 5 bases, with 13 bases left between them. The chain's CDR3 is CASSPMAGHNSPLHF. The CDR3 DNA sequence: TGTGCCAGCAGTCCCATGGCGGGGCATAATTCACCCCTCCACTTT.